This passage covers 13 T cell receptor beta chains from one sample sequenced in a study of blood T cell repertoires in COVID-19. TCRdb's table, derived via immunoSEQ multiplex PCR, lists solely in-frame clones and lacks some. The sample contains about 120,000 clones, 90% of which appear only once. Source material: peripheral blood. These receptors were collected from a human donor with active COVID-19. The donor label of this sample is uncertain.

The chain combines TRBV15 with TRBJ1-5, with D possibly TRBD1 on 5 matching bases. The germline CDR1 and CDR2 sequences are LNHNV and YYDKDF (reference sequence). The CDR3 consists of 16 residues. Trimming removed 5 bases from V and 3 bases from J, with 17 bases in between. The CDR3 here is CATSGLLGANNQPQHF. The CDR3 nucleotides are TGTGCCACCAGCGGGTTACTTGGGGCCAACAATCAGCCCCAGCATTTT.

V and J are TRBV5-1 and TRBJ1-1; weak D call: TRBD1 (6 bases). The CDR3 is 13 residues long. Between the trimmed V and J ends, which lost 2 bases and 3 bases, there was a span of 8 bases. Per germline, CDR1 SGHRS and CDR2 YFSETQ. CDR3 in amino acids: CASSFRQDTEAFF. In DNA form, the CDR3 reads TGCGCCAGCAGCTTTCGACAGGACACTGAAGCTTTCTTT.

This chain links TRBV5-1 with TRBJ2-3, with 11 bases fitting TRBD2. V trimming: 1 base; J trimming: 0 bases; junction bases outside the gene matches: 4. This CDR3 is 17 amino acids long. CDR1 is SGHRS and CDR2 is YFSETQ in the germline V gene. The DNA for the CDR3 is TGCGCCAGCAGCTTGACTAGCGGGGGTCATAGCACAGATACGCAGTATTTT. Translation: CASSLTSGGHSTDTQYF.

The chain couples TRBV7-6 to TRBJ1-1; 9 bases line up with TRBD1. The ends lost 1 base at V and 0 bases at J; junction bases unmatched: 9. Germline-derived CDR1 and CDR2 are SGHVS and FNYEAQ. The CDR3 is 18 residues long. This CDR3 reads CASSLGQGTGIVNTEAFF. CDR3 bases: TGTGCCAGCAGCTTAGGACAGGGGACAGGGATCGTGAACACTGAAGCTTTCTTT.

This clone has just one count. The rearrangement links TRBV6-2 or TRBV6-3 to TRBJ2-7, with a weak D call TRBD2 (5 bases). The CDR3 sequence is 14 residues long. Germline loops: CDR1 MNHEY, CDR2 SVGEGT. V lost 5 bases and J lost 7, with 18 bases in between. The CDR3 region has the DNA TGTGCCAGCAGTCACCGGACTCGACCGGAAGAGCAGTACTTC. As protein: CASSHRTRPEEQYF.

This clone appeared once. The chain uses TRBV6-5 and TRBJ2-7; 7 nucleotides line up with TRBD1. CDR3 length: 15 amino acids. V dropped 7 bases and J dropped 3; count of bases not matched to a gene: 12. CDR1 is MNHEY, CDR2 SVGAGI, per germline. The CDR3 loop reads CASTNTGVRFYEQYF. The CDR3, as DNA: TGTGCCAGCACCAACACAGGGGTTCGCTTCTACGAGCAGTACTTC.

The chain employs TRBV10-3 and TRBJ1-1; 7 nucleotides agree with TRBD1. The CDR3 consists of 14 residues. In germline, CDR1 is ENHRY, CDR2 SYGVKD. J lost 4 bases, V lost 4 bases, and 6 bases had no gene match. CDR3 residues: CAISVGSGGTEAFF. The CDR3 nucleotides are TGTGCCATCAGTGTAGGATCAGGGGGCACTGAAGCTTTCTTT.

CDR3 coding DNA: TGTGCCAGCAGTTCTCCGGGACTAGTCTCCTACGAGCAGTACTTC. Protein product: CASSSPGLVSYEQYF. The J gene is TRBJ2-7, the V gene TRBV6-5, with 8 nucleotides matching TRBD2. CDR3 length: 15 residues. Trimming removed 4 bases from V and 0 bases from J; junction bases left unmatched: 5. Germline V gene data show CDR1 as MNHEY and CDR2 as SVGAGI.

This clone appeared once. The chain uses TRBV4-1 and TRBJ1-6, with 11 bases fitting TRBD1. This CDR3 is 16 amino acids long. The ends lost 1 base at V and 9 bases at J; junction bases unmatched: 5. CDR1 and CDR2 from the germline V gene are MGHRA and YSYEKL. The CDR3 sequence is CASSQGWTGGSSPLHF. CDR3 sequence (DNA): TGCGCCAGCAGCCAAGGGTGGACAGGGGGCAGTTCACCCCTCCACTTT.

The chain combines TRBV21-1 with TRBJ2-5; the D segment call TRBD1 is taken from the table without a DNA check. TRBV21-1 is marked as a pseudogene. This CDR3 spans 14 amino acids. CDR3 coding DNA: TGTGCCAGCAGCAACCGGGACACCCAAGAGACCCAGTACTTC. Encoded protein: CASSNRDTQETQYF.

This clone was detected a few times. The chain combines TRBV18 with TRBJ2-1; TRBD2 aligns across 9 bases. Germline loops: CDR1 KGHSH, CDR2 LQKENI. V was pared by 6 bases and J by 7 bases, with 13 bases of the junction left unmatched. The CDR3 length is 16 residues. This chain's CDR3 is CASSKVASGGRNEQFF. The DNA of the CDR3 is TGTGCCAGCTCCAAGGTAGCGAGCGGGGGGAGGAATGAGCAGTTCTTC.

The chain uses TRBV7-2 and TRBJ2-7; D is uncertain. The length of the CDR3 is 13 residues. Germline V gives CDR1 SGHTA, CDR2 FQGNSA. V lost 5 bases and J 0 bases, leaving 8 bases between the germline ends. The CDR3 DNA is TGTGCCAGCAGCAACTCTGTCTCCTACGAGCAGTACTTC. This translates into CASSNSVSYEQYF.

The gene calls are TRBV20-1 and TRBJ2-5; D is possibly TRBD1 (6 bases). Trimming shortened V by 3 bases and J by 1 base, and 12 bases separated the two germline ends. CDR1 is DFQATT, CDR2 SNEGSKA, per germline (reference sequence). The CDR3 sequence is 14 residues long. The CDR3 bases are TGCAGTGCTAGTTGGGGGCTCCTCCAAGAGACCCAGTACTTC. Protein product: CSASWGLLQETQYF.